This T cell receptor (beta chain) was retrieved from a study of OX40 agonist ivuxolimab in advanced cancers. Study-level background: Anti-PD-1, anti-PD-L1 or anti-CTLA-4 therapy given earlier was allowed, and around 40% had some. Partial responses were achieved by three patients: one hepatocellular carcinoma, two cutaneous melanoma. Notes on the study in general: With doses of 0.1 to 3.0 mg/kg, CD4+ and CD8+ blood T cells had undergone clonal expansion by week 6.

On cycle 4 day 1 and cycle 7 day 1, as well as at baseline, blood was sampled. Worth noting for this clone: The antigen is not known.

Losses at the gene ends were 3 bases for V and 9 bases for J; bases not matched to a gene: 5. From germline, CDR1 is MNHEY and CDR2 SMNVEV (reference sequence). This CDR3 has 13 amino acids. Here immunoSEQ multiplex PCR was the method, and the copy in TCRdb shows in-frame clones only, minus some. This table has approximately 28,000 clones, roughly 80% appearing once. This sequence joins TRBV27 and TRBJ2-1; 7 nucleotides match TRBD2. Sequencing used CD4+ or CD8+ T cells sorted from blood, obtained in a trial of the OX40 agonist ivuxolimab. This TCR came from an adult with an advanced solid tumor such as melanoma, head and neck, liver or kidney cancer. In nucleotides, the CDR3 is TGTGCCAGCAGTTTCCCCCCTAGCGGTGAGCAGTTCTTC. This codes for CASSFPPSGEQFF.